Reported below is one T cell receptor beta chain. Its specificity is unknown. The sample belongs to a study of long-term antiretroviral therapy in people with HIV. This was the immunoSEQ v3.0 assay at survey level. TCRdb keeps only in-frame clones here, not all; method: immunoSEQ multiplex PCR. The profile shows 20,000 to 25,000 clones, 85% to 90% of them singletons. General study results and limits: Post-treatment diversity went higher with ART but stayed below transplant donor controls.

The germline V gene has CDR1 SGHRS and CDR2 YFSETQ. V was clipped by 9 bases and J by 1 base, with 13 bases between them. The CDR3 extends over 13 amino acids. The receptor's source is a woman aged 30 to 39 with HIV. Sequenced material: unsorted PBMCs, taken 1.8 years before starting antiretroviral therapy. The V call is TRBV5-1, the J call TRBJ2-5; tentatively, D is TRBD2 (6 bases). CDR3 residues: CATRGASQETQYF. The CDR3, as DNA: TGCGCCACCCGCGGGGCTTCCCAAGAGACCCAGTACTTC. Combining the CDR3 with reference TRBV5-1 and TRBJ2-5 gives the whole variable domain KAGVTQTPRYLIKTRGQQVTLSCSPISGHRSVSWYQQTPGQGLQFLFEYFSETQRNKGNFPGRFSGRQFSNSRSEMNVSTLELGDSALYLCATRGASQETQYFGPGTRLLVL.